One sample yielded the 12 T cell receptor beta chains listed below, sequenced in a study of regulatory T cells in long-lasting Graves disease. Sample time point: newly diagnosed GD, antithyroid drugs for less than 3 months. From RNA extracted from PBMCs, the TCR library was made. CDR3 regions were amplified by Arm-PCR using iRepertoire HTBI primers to build TCR beta libraries. TCRdb reprocessed the multiplex PCR reads via MiXCR and lists one record per CDR3 protein. The data contain some 410,000 distinct CDR3 sequences, about 17% of them singletons. This sample also belongs to another study, concerning T cells in Graves' hyperthyroidism and ophthalmopathy.

The sequencing here drew on peripheral blood mononuclear cells (PBMCs), taken at new diagnosis, from a patient treated with antithyroid drugs. The receptors derive from a woman aged 25 to 39 with Graves disease.

There are many counts of this clonotype. The chain recombines TRBV7-9 with TRBJ2-7; weak D call: TRBD1 (6 bases). Germline V gives CDR1 SEHNR, CDR2 FQNEAQ (reference sequence). CDR3 length: 15 amino acids. V lost 5 bases and J lost 0, with 14 bases in between. The CDR3 spells CASSPENRDSYEQYF. CDR3 DNA: TGTGCCAGCAGCCCCGAGAACAGGGACTCCTACGAGCAGTACTTC.

This chain connects TRBV24-1 to TRBJ2-7; TRBD2 aligns across 10 bases. J was trimmed by 3 bases and V by 2 bases; bases with no gene match: 6. CDR1 and CDR2 from the germline V gene are KGHDR and SFDVKD. This CDR3 region has 16 residues. CDR3 amino acids: CATSDYLAGVNYEQYF. CDR3 sequence (DNA): TGTGCCACCAGTGATTACCTAGCGGGAGTGAACTACGAGCAGTACTTC.

In regard to this clonotype: This likely comes from a read error, as the CDR3 has no conserved phenylalanine or tryptophan at its end. The chain couples TRBV28 to TRBJ1-5; TRBD1 matches 9 bases. Germline V gene data show CDR1 as MDHEN and CDR2 as SYDVKM. The CDR3 contains 13 residues. V was clipped by 7 bases and J by 6 bases; unmatched bases: 4. CDR3 in DNA: TGTGCCAGCACAACAGGGGGCTTTCAGCCCCAGCATCTT. Residues: CASTTGGFQPQHL.

This clonotype was seen repeatedly, ten times or more. The chain combines TRBV20-1 with TRBJ1-5; 11 positions agree with TRBD1. This CDR3 spans 19 amino acids. V lost 6 bases, J lost 0 bases, and 16 bases stayed unmatched. Germline V gene sequence: CDR1 DFQATT, CDR2 SNEGSKA (reference sequence). The DNA for the CDR3 is TGCAGTGCGCGGGACAGGGGGGCGACGAATATCTATAGCAATCAGCCCCAGCATTTT. This gives the protein CSARDRGATNIYSNQPQHF.

The V and J genes are TRBV10-3 and TRBJ2-7, with 9 bases matching TRBD1. The CDR3 spans 15 residues. CDR1 is ENHRY and CDR2 is SYGVKD in the germline V gene. V lost 6 bases to trimming and J lost 6 bases; unmatched junction nucleotides: 12. CDR3 region: CAISSGGTGISEQYF. CDR3 coding DNA: TGTGCCATCAGCAGTGGTGGGACAGGGATATCCGAGCAGTACTTC.

This clonotype was seen many times. This sequence joins TRBV6-5 and TRBJ2-3; no reliable D call. The V end lost 2 bases, the J end lost 10 bases, and 7 bases lay between the germline ends. CDR1 and CDR2 from the germline V gene are MNHEY and SVGAGI. This CDR3 has 11 residues. CDR3 sequence: CASSYPGAQYF. The DNA for the CDR3 is TGTGCCAGCAGTTACCCTGGGGCGCAGTATTTT.

This clonotype came up a few times. Being one base from a much bigger clone, this may be a read error. The V and J genes are TRBV2 and TRBJ1-2; D is ambiguous. Trimming shortened V by 1 base and J by 1 base, and 13 bases separated the two germline ends. The CDR3 runs 16 residues. Germline V gene sequence: CDR1 SNHLY, CDR2 FYNNEI. The CDR3 is CASSEDGSPHNYGYTF. The CDR3 bases are TGTGCCAGCAGTGAAGACGGGAGCCCTCATAACTATGGCTACACCTTC.

This clonotype was seen ten or more times. The gene calls are TRBV20-1 and TRBJ1-6; a weak D match, TRBD1 (5 bases). Germline values: CDR1 DFQATT, CDR2 SNEGSKA (reference sequence). V was cut by 1 base and J by 5 bases, with 12 bases left in between. CDR3 length equals 15 residues. CDR3 sequence (DNA): TGCAGTGCTAGAGTCAGGGCTGTCCATAATTCACCCCTCCACTTT. This gives the protein CSARVRAVHNSPLHF.

About this clonotype itself: A single base separates this from a much larger clone, so it may be a read error. This rearrangement joins TRBV30 to TRBJ1-2, with D hard to call. This CDR3 contains 15 residues. V was pared by 3 bases and J by 2 bases, with 16 bases between. CDR1 GTSNPN and CDR2 SVGIG come from the germline V gene (reference sequence). Here the CDR3 DNA reads TGTGCCTGGAGCGACCGACCCCTATGGAACTATGGCTACACCTTC. Translated, it gives CAWSDRPLWNYGYTF.

This clonotype was seen repeatedly, ten times or more. The J gene is TRBJ1-1, the V gene TRBV11-2; D is ambiguous. Between the trimmed V and J ends, which lost 1 base and 3 bases, there was a span of 9 bases. The CDR3 contains 14 residues. Looked up from germline, CDR1 is SGHAT and CDR2 is FQNNGV. The CDR3, as DNA: TGTGCCAGCAGCTTAGGCTTTGGGTACACTGAAGCTTTCTTT. Its protein is CASSLGFGYTEAFF.

V gene TRBV12-3 or TRBV12-4 combines with J gene TRBJ2-5, with TRBD2 matching over 14 bases. With 6 bases clipped from V and 8 bases from J, the junction kept 8 bases outside the gene matches. The CDR3 consists of 15 residues. CDR3 nucleotides: TGTGCCAGCAGGGGGACTAGCGGGAGTAGGAGTACCCAGTACTTC. Encoded protein: CASRGTSGSRSTQYF.

V gene TRBV2 combines with J gene TRBJ2-5, with 7 bases aligning to TRBD2. Trimming took 6 bases from V and 4 from J; bases not matched to a gene: 2. The CDR3 has 12 residues. Germline values: CDR1 SNHLY, CDR2 FYNNEI. Here the CDR3 reads CASRGLTETQYF. For the CDR3, the DNA is TGTGCCAGCAGGGGACTAACAGAGACCCAGTACTTC.